The T cell receptor beta chain under discussion was sequenced for a study of siplizumab effects on memory and regulatory T cells. Germline loops: CDR1 MNHEY, CDR2 SVGAGI. The CDR3 loop spans 14 amino acids. V was clipped by 4 bases and J by 2 bases, with 11 bases between them. Points from the study as a whole: Proof of suppressive function in proliferating Tregs from siplizumab cultures was not established. A major contribution to the alloresponse seemed to be made by naive T cells, which seemed more diverse than memory cells.

Comments on this clone: The antigen remains undetermined.

In each sample, around 96,000 TCR templates were assayed. Data came from immunoSEQ multiplex PCR; TCRdb stores just in-frame clones and leaves some out. Here the sample spans just over 40,000 clones, 89% being singletons. Naive, memory, effector memory and TEMRA subsets that were unstimulated underwent sequencing in a few donor pairs. The rearrangement uses TRBV6-5 and TRBJ1-2; unclear D gene. The source material was naive CD4+ T cells sorted from blood. The sequence was obtained from a human donor in good health. DNA of the CDR3: TGTGCCAGCAGTTTGGCAGGAGGAAACTATGGCTACACCTTC. This gives the protein CASSLAGGNYGYTF.